This passage covers 23 T cell receptor beta chains from one sample sequenced in a study of cytomegalovirus exposure and HLA in healthy donors. The PCR used 60 Vbeta and 13 Jbeta primers. Assay used: immunoSEQ multiplex PCR; TCRdb lists only in-frame clones, some missing. Seen here are about 150,000 clones, 72% observed once, and the top ten hold 2% to 2.5%. The sample taken for sequencing was PBMCs. The receptors were gathered from a man aged 35-49 years in good health and CMV-seronegative.

J is TRBJ2-3 and V is TRBV5-1; maybe TRBD1 (6 bases). The CDR3 spans 17 residues. Germline V gene data show CDR1 as SGHRS and CDR2 as YFSETQ. V was shortened by 0 bases and J by 3 bases, with 17 bases between the two germline ends. The CDR3 DNA follows: TGCGCCAGCAGCTTGGGTCGGGCAGGGGACGGTACAGATACGCAGTATTTT. It yields the protein CASSLGRAGDGTDTQYF.

This clone was detected once. The chain has TRBV29-1 and TRBJ1-2; 9 positions match TRBD1. The V and J ends lost 1 base and 7 bases, in that order; junction bases with no gene match: 1. The CDR3 contains 12 residues. Germline values: CDR1 SQVTM, CDR2 ANQGSEA. This CDR3 reads CSVEGDRVGYTF. CDR3 in DNA: TGCAGCGTTGAAGGGGACAGGGTTGGCTACACCTTC.

The chain links TRBV6-5 to TRBJ1-1, with TRBD1 matching 9 bases. Germline lookup yields CDR1 MNHEY and CDR2 SVGAGI. The V segment lost 6 bases and the J segment 7 bases; nucleotides outside the gene matches: 12. This CDR3 is 15 amino acids long. The CDR3 region has the DNA TGTGCCAGCAGCCACCCCGGGACAGGGAGGTGTGAAGCTTTCTTT. This encodes CASSHPGTGRCEAFF.

The rearrangement joins TRBV28 to TRBJ2-7, with TRBD2 matching 10 bases. CDR1 is MDHEN, CDR2 SYDVKM, per germline. CDR3 length equals 16 residues. The ends lost 4 bases at V and 3 bases at J; junction bases unmatched: 9. In nucleotides, the CDR3 is TGTGCCAGCAGTTCACCGAATCTAGCGGGAGTCTACGAGCAGTACTTC. Translated: CASSSPNLAGVYEQYF.

The chain joins TRBV4-1 to TRBJ2-1; 11 bases align to TRBD1. From germline, CDR1 is MGHRA and CDR2 YSYEKL. The CDR3 is made up of 18 amino acids. The V segment lost 4 bases and the J segment 1 base; nucleotides outside the gene matches: 9. As DNA, the CDR3 is TGCGCCAGCAGCCGCCTCGGACAGGGGGCAGTTTCCTACAATGAGCAGTTCTTC. Amino acid sequence: CASSRLGQGAVSYNEQFF.

This rearrangement joins TRBV19 to TRBJ2-1; 9 bases align to TRBD2. Germline assignment: CDR1 LNHDA and CDR2 SQIVND (reference sequence). Trimming at V came to 7 bases and at J to 0 bases, leaving 7 bases not matched to a gene. This CDR3 spans 16 amino acids. In nucleotides, the CDR3 is TGTGCCAGTAAGGCTAGCGGGACTAGCTCCTACAATGAGCAGTTCTTC. Its protein is CASKASGTSSYNEQFF.

The rearrangement links TRBV7-6 to TRBJ2-1; D not resolved. The V end was cut by 1 base, the J end by 0 bases, with 7 bases between. This CDR3 is built from 15 residues. The germline V gene has CDR1 SGHVS and CDR2 FNYEAQ. The CDR3 loop reads CASSLDVSSYNEQFF. CDR3 bases: TGTGCCAGCAGCTTAGACGTGAGCTCCTACAATGAGCAGTTCTTC. The whole variable domain, remainder taken from reference TRBV7-6 and TRBJ2-1, is GAGVSQSPRYKVTKRGQDVALRCDPISGHVSLYWYRQALGQGPEFLTYFNYEAQQDKSGLPNDRFSAERPEGSISTLTIQRTEQRDSAMYRCASSLDVSSYNEQFFGPGTRLTVL.

The chain is built from TRBV6-1 and TRBJ2-1; the D gene is possibly TRBD1 (6 bases). The CDR3 is 12 residues long. V gave up 5 bases and J gave up 9 bases, with 11 bases separating them. Germline loops: CDR1 MNHNS, CDR2 SASEGT. CDR3 sequence: CASSPQGFEQFF. Here the CDR3 DNA reads TGTGCCAGCAGTCCGCAGGGGTTTGAGCAGTTCTTC.

This chain connects TRBV5-1 to TRBJ2-7; 9 positions agree with TRBD1. The CDR3 is 14 residues long. Germline assignment: CDR1 SGHRS and CDR2 YFSETQ. V shed 4 bases, J shed 6 bases, and the junction held 8 bases outside the gene matches. The CDR3 here is CASSPGTGTLEQYF. The CDR3 nucleotides read TGCGCCAGCAGCCCAGGGACAGGGACCCTCGAGCAGTACTTC.

This rearrangement joins TRBV19 to TRBJ1-5; 8 nucleotides align to TRBD1. V lost 5 bases to trimming and J lost 5 bases; unmatched junction nucleotides: 8. CDR1 is LNHDA and CDR2 is SQIVND in the germline V gene (reference sequence). This CDR3 is 15 amino acids long. CDR3: CASSRGQGGHQPQHF. CDR3 coding DNA: TGTGCCAGTAGTCGAGGACAGGGAGGGCATCAGCCCCAGCATTTT.

J is TRBJ1-5 and V is TRBV6-4; D is unclear. Germline V gives CDR1 MRHNA, CDR2 SNTAGT. The germline V and J ends were trimmed by 2 bases and 2 bases, with 19 bases remaining between them. This CDR3 is 18 amino acids long. The CDR3 sequence: CASSDQSQIVQGNQPQHF. Here the CDR3 DNA reads TGTGCCAGCAGTGACCAGTCCCAAATAGTCCAGGGCAATCAGCCCCAGCATTTT.

The chain employs TRBV4-1 and TRBJ2-1, with 10 bases matching TRBD2. This CDR3 region has 17 residues. V was pared by 2 bases and J by 5 bases, with 9 bases of the junction left unmatched. Germline V lookup: CDR1 MGHRA, CDR2 YSYEKL. The CDR3 DNA sequence: TGCGCCAGCAGCCAACCACTAGCGGGGCGGGGAAACAATGAGCAGTTCTTC. As protein: CASSQPLAGRGNNEQFF.

In its sample, this clone was seen a few times. The chain uses TRBV13 and TRBJ2-1; the match to TRBD1 covers 8 bases. CDR3 length: 14 residues. The trim removed 5 bases at V and 10 bases at J, leaving 10 bases unmatched. CDR1 and CDR2 (germline): PRHDT, FYEKMQ (reference sequence). CDR3 sequence reads: CASSPRGTGYEQFF. CDR3 bases: TGTGCCAGCAGCCCAAGAGGGACAGGTTACGAGCAGTTCTTC. The full variable domain, completed using reference TRBV13 and TRBJ2-1, is AAGVIQSPRHLIKEKRETATLKCYPIPRHDTVYWYQQGPGQDPQFLISFYEKMQSDKGSIPDRFSAQQFSDYHSELNMSSLELGDSALYFCASSPRGTGYEQFFGPGTRLTVL.

This clone was detected only a few times. V and J are TRBV13 and TRBJ2-3; TRBD1 matches 9 bases. The CDR3 is made up of 21 amino acids. CDR1 and CDR2 from the germline V gene are PRHDT and FYEKMQ (reference sequence). Unmatched junction bases numbered 22, after V lost 4 bases and J lost 2 bases. Here the CDR3 reads CASSSWGTGGRAGVPTDTQYF. In DNA form, the CDR3 reads TGTGCCAGCAGCTCGTGGGGTACAGGGGGCAGGGCGGGGGTACCCACAGATACGCAGTATTTT.

The chain joins TRBV4-1 to TRBJ1-2; possible D gene TRBD1, 5 bases. V shed 3 bases and J shed 3 bases, with 20 bases lying between them. The CDR3 is 17 residues long. Looked up from germline, CDR1 is MGHRA and CDR2 is YSYEKL. The chain's CDR3 is CASSQQGEGSIYYGYTF. The CDR3 DNA is TGCGCCAGCAGCCAGCAGGGTGAAGGTTCGATTTACTATGGCTACACCTTC.

The rearrangement uses TRBV25-1 and TRBJ1-1, with 10 bases identical to TRBD1. The J segment lost 5 bases and the V segment lost 7 bases, leaving 10 bases of the junction unmatched. Looked up from germline, CDR1 is MGHDK and CDR2 is SYGVNS. The length of the CDR3 is 15 residues. This CDR3 reads CASIARDRGETEAFF. In DNA, the CDR3 is TGTGCCAGCATAGCCCGGGACAGGGGAGAGACTGAAGCTTTCTTT.

The chain couples TRBV29-1 to TRBJ1-3; the D is unclear. The CDR3 is made up of 12 amino acids. Trimming shortened V by 5 bases and J by 0 bases, and 5 bases separated the two germline ends. The germline V gene encodes CDR1 SQVTM and CDR2 ANQGSEA. Written as DNA, the CDR3 is TGCAGCGTTCGGAGCTCTGGAAACACCATATATTTT. Encoded protein: CSVRSSGNTIYF.

The chain has TRBV30 and TRBJ2-5; D is unresolved. The CDR3 is 14 amino acids. The V and J ends lost 5 bases and 7 bases respectively, with 20 bases between them. Germline V CDR1 and CDR2: GTSNPN, SVGIG (reference sequence). The CDR3 bases are TGTGCCTGGGGGCCGGCAGCCTCCTTAGGGACCCAGTACTTC. Translated: CAWGPAASLGTQYF.

This clone was found many times. The chain recombines TRBV5-1 with TRBJ2-3; 9 bases align to TRBD1. The CDR3 totals 15 residues. The V and J ends lost 0 bases and 3 bases, in that order; junction bases with no gene match: 2. Germline V gene data show CDR1 as SGHRS and CDR2 as YFSETQ. Written as DNA, the CDR3 is TGCGCCAGCAGCTTGGGGGGACAGGGAACAGATACGCAGTATTTT. Residues: CASSLGGQGTDTQYF.

This chain uses TRBV18 with TRBJ2-7; 7 nucleotides line up with TRBD1. CDR3 size: 15 residues. Germline V gene sequence: CDR1 KGHSH, CDR2 LQKENI. V trimming: 3 bases; J trimming: 3 bases; junction bases outside the gene matches: 8. The CDR3: CASSPQSGTVYEQYF. The CDR3 DNA sequence: TGTGCCAGCTCACCGCAATCCGGGACAGTCTACGAGCAGTACTTC.

This clone was recorded a few times. The V gene is TRBV28, the J gene TRBJ1-2; 7 bases match TRBD1. This CDR3 has 16 amino acids. Germline lookup yields CDR1 MDHEN and CDR2 SYDVKM. Unmatched junction bases numbered 13, after V lost 6 bases and J lost 3 bases. The chain's CDR3 is CASSEFKAQGYYGYTF. The CDR3 DNA is TGTGCCAGCAGCGAATTTAAAGCACAGGGGTACTATGGCTACACCTTC.

The chain carries TRBV18 and TRBJ1-1, with 7 bases identical to TRBD1. Germline V gene sequence: CDR1 KGHSH, CDR2 LQKENI. J was trimmed by 5 bases and V by 2 bases; bases with no gene match: 8. The CDR3 spans 15 residues. In DNA, the CDR3 is TGTGCCAGCTCACCATACAGGGGAGCTAGGACTGAAGCTTTCTTT. Protein product: CASSPYRGARTEAFF.

The rearrangement uses TRBV18 and TRBJ2-3; possible D gene TRBD2, 7 bases. V lost 8 bases and J lost 2, with 14 bases in between. The CDR3 is made up of 14 amino acids. Germline V gene sequence: CDR1 KGHSH, CDR2 LQKENI. CDR3 in amino acids: CASAGGGHTDTQYF. The CDR3 region has the DNA TGTGCCAGCGCAGGCGGGGGCCACACAGATACGCAGTATTTT.